The next 27 T cell receptor beta chains were all read from a single sample in a study of T cells in Graves' hyperthyroidism and ophthalmopathy. Amplification targeted TCR beta CDR3 regions from RNA transcripts. Researchers ran a first-round RT-PCR on the TCR CDR3 using the HTBI primer set. TCRdb passed the multiplex PCR reads through MiXCR, listing each CDR3 protein once. The sample has approximately 410,000 distinct CDR3 sequences, over 12% seen once. Sequenced input: blood. The receptors were sampled from a man aged 18-30 years with Graves' ophthalmopathy.

The table lists this clonotype with a count of one. This CDR3 reads CASSSNRDRSTDTQYF. CDR3 coding DNA: TGTGCCAGCAGTTCGAACCGGGACAGAAGCACAGATACGCAGTATTTT. The gene calls are TRBV28 and TRBJ2-3, with 7 bases lining up with TRBD1. This CDR3 is built from 16 residues. V shed 4 bases, J shed 0 bases, and the junction held 7 bases outside the gene matches. Germline loops: CDR1 MDHEN, CDR2 SYDVKM.

The sample holds a few counts of this clonotype. The rearrangement joins TRBV4-1 to TRBJ2-7, with 9 positions matching TRBD2. Germline CDR1 and CDR2: MGHRA and YSYEKL. This CDR3 comprises 15 residues. The V and J ends lost 1 base and 3 bases, in that order; junction bases with no gene match: 4. The CDR3 DNA reads TGCGCCAGCAGCCAAGCGCTAGCGGGGATCTACGAGCAGTACTTC. Its protein is CASSQALAGIYEQYF.

The V call is TRBV19, the J call TRBJ1-1, with D possibly TRBD1 on 5 matching bases. Trimming shortened V by 10 bases and J by 3 bases, and 15 bases separated the two germline ends. Germline loops: CDR1 LNHDA, CDR2 SQIVND (reference sequence). The CDR3 covers 13 residues. The CDR3: CATTEGQDTEAFF. CDR3 bases: TGTGCCACCACCGAGGGGCAAGACACTGAAGCTTTCTTT.

The sample holds many counts of this clonotype. The V call is TRBV20-1, the J call TRBJ2-3, with D possibly being TRBD1 (6 bases). The CDR3 loop spans 15 amino acids. CDR1 and CDR2 from the germline V gene are DFQATT and SNEGSKA (reference sequence). Trimming stripped 4 bases from V and 3 bases from J, with 17 bases between. CDR3 DNA sequence: TGCAGTGCTACCGGACAGCCCAGAGGGACAGATACGCAGTATTTT. Protein product: CSATGQPRGTDTQYF.

This clonotype has a count of ten or more. The V and J genes are TRBV12-3 or TRBV12-4 and TRBJ2-1, with a weak D call TRBD2 (5 bases). V was cut by 4 bases and J by 7 bases, with 20 bases left in between. CDR3 size: 16 residues. CDR3 nucleotides: TGTGCCAGCAGTTCACGTCTAGCTGGAGAGGGTAATGAGCAGTTCTTC. Translating it yields CASSSRLAGEGNEQFF.

This clonotype was counted only a few times. The V gene is TRBV6-1, the J gene TRBJ1-2; 7 nucleotides match TRBD1. Trimming cost V 8 bases and J 0 bases; bases outside gene matches: 3. The CDR3 extends over 13 amino acids. CDR1 is MNHNS, CDR2 SASEGT, per germline. CDR3 amino acids: CASAQGANYGYTF. DNA for the CDR3: TGTGCCAGCGCCCAGGGGGCTAACTATGGCTACACCTTC.

This clonotype was found many times. The V call is TRBV7-2, the J call TRBJ2-5; 13 bases align to TRBD2. CDR3 length: 18 residues. Trimming took 0 bases from V and 7 from J; bases not matched to a gene: 11. CDR1 and CDR2 (germline): SGHTA, FQGNSA. Here the CDR3 reads CASSLAPPRTSGGMTQYF. The CDR3 nucleotides read TGTGCCAGCAGCTTAGCGCCGCCTAGGACTAGCGGGGGAATGACCCAGTACTTC.

Comments on this clonotype: Since a much larger clone is just one base distant, this may be a read error. The chain recombines TRBV30 with TRBJ2-3; 12 bases map to TRBD2. The CDR3 extends over 16 amino acids. CDR1 and CDR2 from the germline V gene are GTSNPN and SVGIG (reference sequence). CDR3 sequence: CTWSSRLAGGTDTQYF. The CDR3 region has the DNA TGTACCTGGAGTTCCCGACTAGCGGGGGGCACAGATACGCAGTATTTT.

This clonotype was counted only a few times. The rearrangement links TRBV5-5 to TRBJ2-2; the match to TRBD1 covers 8 bases. After removal of 4 bases from V and 7 bases from J, the junction contained 12 bases not matched to a gene. Germline V gene data show CDR1 as SGHKS and CDR2 as YYEKEE (reference sequence). The CDR3 loop spans 16 amino acids. In DNA, the CDR3 is TGTGCCAGCAGCCCAGGGCCAGGGGGCACGGTCGGGGAGCTGTTTTTT. It is translated as CASSPGPGGTVGELFF. The full variable domain, in which reference TRBV5-5 and TRBJ2-2 provide the parts outside the CDR3, is DAGVTQSPTHLIKTRGQQVTLRCSPISGHKSVSWYQQVLGQGPQFIFQYYEKEERGRGNFPDRFSARQFPNYSSELNVNALLLGDSALYLCASSPGPGGTVGELFFGEGSRLTVL.

This clonotype was counted a few times. The chain is built from TRBV7-9 and TRBJ1-3; TRBD1 agrees at 8 bases. This CDR3 spans 17 amino acids. Per germline, CDR1 SEHNR and CDR2 FQNEAQ (reference sequence). Trimming cost V 5 bases and J 0 bases; bases outside gene matches: 9. The DNA for the CDR3 is TGTGCCAGCAGCCCCTGGACAGGGCTAAGCTCTGGAAACACCATATATTTT. Its protein product is CASSPWTGLSSGNTIYF.

Many counts were recorded for this clonotype. J is TRBJ2-7 and V is TRBV12-3 or TRBV12-4; TRBD2 might be the D (6 bases). V lost 5 bases, J lost 5 bases, and 10 bases lay in between. CDR3 length: 12 amino acids. This CDR3 is CASSPTGDEQYF. The DNA of the CDR3 is TGTGCCAGCAGTCCCACGGGGGACGAGCAGTACTTC.

The chain couples TRBV3-1 to TRBJ1-4; D not resolved. V gave up 0 bases and J gave up 9 bases, with 5 bases separating them. This CDR3 has 12 amino acids. CDR1 and CDR2 (germline): LGHDT, YNNKEL (reference sequence). CDR3 DNA sequence: TGTGCCAGCAGCCAAGATCGACAAAAACTGTTTTTT. It is translated as CASSQDRQKLFF.

The DNA for the CDR3 is TGCGCCAGCAGTGGCGTCCCGTACAATGAGCAGTTCTTC. This codes for CASSGVPYNEQFF. The rearrangement uses TRBV10-1 and TRBJ2-1; D gene unclear. This CDR3 is built from 13 residues. Looked up from germline, CDR1 is WNHNN and CDR2 is SYGVQD (reference sequence). Trimming removed 4 bases from V and 4 bases from J, with 8 bases in between.

About this clonotype itself: It is likely a read error: a sequence one base away is far more abundant. V and J are TRBV12-3 or TRBV12-4 and TRBJ2-2; D remains unclear. The CDR3 loop spans 12 amino acids. The DNA for the CDR3 is TGTGCCAGCGGTTTAAGCACCGGGGAGCTGTTTTTT. This codes for CASGLSTGELFF.

This clonotype was detected many times. The rearrangement links TRBV6-1 to TRBJ2-7, with 9 bases aligning to TRBD2. After removal of 5 bases from V and 6 bases from J, the junction contained 8 bases not matched to a gene. The CDR3 extends over 14 amino acids. Germline CDR1 is MNHNS and CDR2 is SASEGT. The CDR3 region has the DNA TGTGCCAGCAGTTTAGCGGGGGCTTTTTTCGAGCAGTACTTC. It specifies CASSLAGAFFEQYF.

This clonotype came up many times. V is TRBV11-2 and J is TRBJ2-3; D gene uncertain. This CDR3 is built from 16 residues. V shed 1 base and J shed 2 bases, with 13 bases lying between them. CDR1 and CDR2 (germline): SGHAT, FQNNGV. The CDR3 DNA is TGTGCCAGCAGCTTAGTTCTCCAGGCGATCACAGATACGCAGTATTTT. Its protein is CASSLVLQAITDTQYF.

This clonotype was seen ten or more times. This rearrangement joins TRBV6-1 to TRBJ2-2; D unclear. Trimming shortened V by 6 bases and J by 7 bases, and 15 bases separated the two germline ends. The CDR3 extends over 14 amino acids. Germline CDR1 MNHNS, CDR2 SASEGT. This CDR3 reads CASRLDPSGGELFF. As DNA, the CDR3 is TGTGCCAGCAGGTTGGACCCTTCGGGCGGGGAGCTGTTTTTT.

This clonotype was seen a few times. The rearrangement joins TRBV29-1 to TRBJ2-7; D is ambiguous. The CDR3 is made up of 11 amino acids. V lost 3 bases, J lost 3 bases, and 6 bases lay in between. CDR1 and CDR2 from the germline V gene are SQVTM and ANQGSEA. In nucleotides, the CDR3 is TGCAGCGTTGACGCGGACTACGAGCAGTACTTC. Its translation is CSVDADYEQYF.

In its sample, this clonotype was seen many times. V is TRBV27 and J is TRBJ2-1; 11 positions agree with TRBD2. Germline CDR1 and CDR2: MNHEY and SMNVEV (reference sequence). J gave up 2 bases and V 7 bases, and 7 bases lay outside the gene matches. The CDR3 covers 16 residues. CDR3 nucleotides: TGTGCCAGCACTTCTAGCGGGAGGTTCCCCTACAATGAGCAGTTCTTC. This translates into CASTSSGRFPYNEQFF.

This clonotype showed up many times. The V gene is TRBV5-1, the J gene TRBJ2-1; 8 bases fit TRBD1. The CDR3 is 14 amino acids. Trimming took 4 bases from V and 8 from J; bases not matched to a gene: 8. Germline V gives CDR1 SGHRS, CDR2 YFSETQ. CDR3 amino acids: CASSAGQAFDEQFF. The CDR3 DNA is TGCGCCAGCAGCGCGGGACAGGCCTTTGATGAGCAGTTCTTC.

This clonotype came up many times. The chain combines TRBV13 with TRBJ2-5; TRBD1 is a possible D gene (6 bases). CDR3 size: 16 residues. Germline V gives CDR1 PRHDT, CDR2 FYEKMQ (reference sequence). V was trimmed by 5 bases and J by 4 bases, leaving 20 bases between them. The CDR3 bases are TGTGCCAGCAGCCCCGCCGGGCAGGGGTACGGAGAGACCCAGTACTTC. Translation gives CASSPAGQGYGETQYF.

This clonotype has at least ten counts. The chain is built from TRBV18 and TRBJ1-1, with 7 bases aligning to TRBD1. Germline V gives CDR1 KGHSH, CDR2 LQKENI. The CDR3 is made up of 14 amino acids. V lost 7 bases, J lost 1 base, and 6 bases stayed unmatched. The CDR3 region is CASCRDSANTEAFF. Written as DNA, the CDR3 is TGTGCCAGCTGCCGGGACAGCGCGAACACTGAAGCTTTCTTT.

Many counts were recorded for this clonotype. V gene TRBV19 combines with J gene TRBJ1-1, with TRBD1 as a possible D gene (5 bases). In germline, CDR1 is LNHDA, CDR2 SQIVND (reference sequence). The CDR3 spans 15 residues. V lost 2 bases and J 0 bases, leaving 10 bases between the germline ends. The CDR3 spells CASSIQGTLNTEAFF. For the CDR3, the DNA is TGTGCCAGTAGTATACAGGGTACTCTGAACACTGAAGCTTTCTTT.

This clonotype was picked up many times. The chain has TRBV3-1 and TRBJ1-2; D ambiguous. The CDR3 spans 14 residues. V shed 1 base and J shed 1 base, with 7 bases lying between them. Germline V gene lookup returns CDR1 LGHDT and CDR2 YNNKEL (reference sequence). CDR3 sequence (DNA): TGTGCCAGCAGCCAAGTCCCTAATAACTATGGCTACACCTTC. Its protein product is CASSQVPNNYGYTF.

This clonotype has ten or more counts. This chain joins TRBV12-3 or TRBV12-4 and TRBJ2-5; D is unclear. V was shortened by 6 bases and J by 5 bases, with 10 bases between the two germline ends. The CDR3 is made up of 12 amino acids. As DNA, the CDR3 is TGTGCCAGCAGCTCCCGTGGGGAGACCCAGTACTTC. Translated: CASSSRGETQYF.

V and J are TRBV9 and TRBJ2-2; no clear D. Germline V gene data show CDR1 as SGDLS and CDR2 as YYNGEE. The CDR3 is 14 amino acids. V gave up 1 base and J gave up 1 base, with 5 bases separating them. The CDR3 DNA is TGTGCCAGCAGCGTATCAGTGAACACCGGGGAGCTGTTTTTT. Its protein product is CASSVSVNTGELFF.

The sample holds many counts of this clonotype. The V gene is TRBV5-1, the J gene TRBJ2-2; 8 nucleotides line up with TRBD1. The CDR3 is 17 amino acids. The germline V gene has CDR1 SGHRS and CDR2 YFSETQ. After removal of 2 bases from V and 2 bases from J, the junction contained 8 bases not matched to a gene. CDR3 coding DNA: TGCGCCAGCAGCTTCGACCCGGGACAGGTTAACACCGGGGAGCTGTTTTTT. Protein product: CASSFDPGQVNTGELFF.